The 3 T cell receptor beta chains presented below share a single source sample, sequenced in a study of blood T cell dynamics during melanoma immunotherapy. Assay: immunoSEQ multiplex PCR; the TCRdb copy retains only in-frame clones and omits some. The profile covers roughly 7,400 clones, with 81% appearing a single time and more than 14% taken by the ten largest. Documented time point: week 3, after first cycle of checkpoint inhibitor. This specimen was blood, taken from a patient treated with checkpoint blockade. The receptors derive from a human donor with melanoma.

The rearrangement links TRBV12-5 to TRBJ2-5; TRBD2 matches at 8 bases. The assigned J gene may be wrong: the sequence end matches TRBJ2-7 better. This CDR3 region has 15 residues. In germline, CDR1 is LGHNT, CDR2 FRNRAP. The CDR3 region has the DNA TGTGCTAGTGGTTTGGTACGGGGGGGGGCCTACGAGCAGTACTTC. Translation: CASGLVRGGAYEQYF.

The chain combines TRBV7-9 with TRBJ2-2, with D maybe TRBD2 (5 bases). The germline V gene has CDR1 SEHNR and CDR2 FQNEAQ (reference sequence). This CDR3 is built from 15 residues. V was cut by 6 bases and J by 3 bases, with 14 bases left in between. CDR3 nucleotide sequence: TGTGCCAGCAGTTCCGTCGGGCGGGACACCGGGGAGCTGTTTTTT. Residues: CASSSVGRDTGELFF. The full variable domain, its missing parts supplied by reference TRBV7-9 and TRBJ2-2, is DTGVSQNPRHKITKRGQNVTFRCDPISEHNRLYWYRQTLGQGPEFLTYFQNEAQLEKSRLLSDRFSAERPKGSFSTLEIQRTEQGDSAMYLCASSSVGRDTGELFFGEGSRLTVL.

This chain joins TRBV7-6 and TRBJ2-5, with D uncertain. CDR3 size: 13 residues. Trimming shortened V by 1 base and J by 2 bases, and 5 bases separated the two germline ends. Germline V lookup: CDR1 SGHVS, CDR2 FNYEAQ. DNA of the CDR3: TGTGCCAGCAGCTTAGTCAGACAAGAGACCCAGTACTTC. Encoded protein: CASSLVRQETQYF.